There are a few counts of the clone carrying this T cell receptor (beta chain). The study ran its PCR with 60 Vbeta and 13 Jbeta primers. Under the authors' procedure: In a later analysis, of tens of millions of unique beta chains, around 11 million appeared in at least two donors. Generated by immunoSEQ multiplex PCR, the TCRdb table keeps only in-frame clones and is missing some. That table is the source of V, J and clone size, and D and trimming were worked out from the DNA. The data contain 64,000 or so clones, about 71% of them singletons. This CDR3 comprises 14 residues. Trimming took off 4 bases at V and 4 bases at J, with 13 bases between the two ends. In germline, CDR1 is SEHNR, CDR2 FQNEAQ (reference sequence). This entry is derived from a study of cytomegalovirus exposure and HLA in healthy donors. Study in general: Membership in the Caucasian-associated ancestry cluster was found for around 85% of nearly 400 genotyped donors.

The sequence came from a woman in her fifties or sixties in good health and CMV-seropositive. The chain employs TRBV7-9 and TRBJ2-5; a possible D gene is TRBD2 (7 bases). Sequenced material: PBMCs. Written as DNA, the CDR3 is TGTGCCAGCAGCTGGAAGGGGGAGGGAGAGACCCAGTACTTC. Residues: CASSWKGEGETQYF.